The 28 T cell receptor beta chains in this list originate from one sample, sequenced in a study of blood T cell repertoires in COVID-19. Produced via immunoSEQ multiplex PCR; TCRdb's table is partial and in-frame only. The data show approximately 260,000 clones, about 80% seen once. The sequencing sample was made of PBMCs or T cells enriched from blood (not recorded which). These receptors were obtained from a man aged 45-65 years who had recovered from COVID-19.

The CDR3 region is CASSPIGQGKNIQYF. In nucleotides, the CDR3 is TGCGCCAGCAGCCCCATAGGACAGGGCAAAAACATTCAGTACTTC. The chain couples TRBV5-1 to TRBJ2-4; TRBD1 matches at 8 bases. Unmatched junction bases numbered 6, after V lost 4 bases and J lost 3 bases. The germline V gene encodes CDR1 SGHRS and CDR2 YFSETQ. This CDR3 has 15 residues.

This sequence joins TRBV5-4 and TRBJ2-5, with 8 bases matching TRBD2. In germline, CDR1 is SGHNT, CDR2 YYREEE (reference sequence). The CDR3 extends over 14 amino acids. The trim removed 4 bases at V and 4 bases at J, leaving 6 bases unmatched. The CDR3 bases are TGTGCCAGCAGCCTAGCGGGTCCCAGAGAGACCCAGTACTTC. The encoded protein is CASSLAGPRETQYF.

This clone was counted only a few times. This sequence joins TRBV21-1 and TRBJ2-7; whether TRBD1, the table's D call, matches the DNA was not checked. TRBV21-1 is described as a pseudogene. The CDR3 runs 13 residues. CDR3: CASRGRAINEQYF. The CDR3 nucleotides read TGTGCCAGCAGAGGCAGGGCGATAAACGAGCAGTACTTC.

The chain combines TRBV28 with TRBJ2-7; D unresolved. V lost 2 bases to trimming and J lost 4 bases, with 6 bases between them. The length of the CDR3 is 12 residues. Germline V CDR1 and CDR2: MDHEN, SYDVKM. CDR3: CASSLQAYEQYF. DNA for the CDR3: TGTGCCAGCAGTTTACAAGCTTACGAGCAGTACTTC.

DNA for the CDR3: TGTGCCAGCAGCTTAACAGCGGGACTCGACGAGCAGTACTTC. Its translation is CASSLTAGLDEQYF. V gene TRBV13 combines with J gene TRBJ2-7; 7 bases fit TRBD2. The length of the CDR3 is 14 residues. The ends lost 2 bases at V and 5 bases at J; junction bases unmatched: 6. CDR1 is PRHDT, CDR2 FYEKMQ, per germline (reference sequence).

The chain links TRBV27 to TRBJ1-1, with TRBD1 as a possible D gene (5 bases). The V gene's germline CDR1 is MNHEY and CDR2 SMNVEV (reference sequence). V was clipped by 6 bases and J by 5 bases, with 19 bases between them. The CDR3 is made up of 15 amino acids. As DNA, the CDR3 is TGTGCCAGCAGGTCGGGCCAGGGATTGAGGACTGAAGCTTTCTTT. Translation gives CASRSGQGLRTEAFF.

With respect to this clone: Germline is not matched at one junction end, which may reflect a read error. J is TRBJ1-1 and V is TRBV19; D may be TRBD1 (6 bases). Looked up from germline, CDR1 is LNHDA and CDR2 is SQIVND (reference sequence). CDR3 length: 13 amino acids. DNA of the CDR3: TGTGCCAGTAGTATAAACAGCCAAACAGGGACCCTTTGG. This codes for CASSINSQTGTLW.

CDR3 nucleotides: TGTGCCAGAAGTTTCGTCGGGGGTGGTATAGAAAATCAGCCCCAGCATTTT. Amino acids: CARSFVGGGIENQPQHF. The chain is built from TRBV5-3 and TRBJ1-5; TRBD1 is a possible D gene (5 bases). TRBV5-3 is an ORF, and what it does is uncertain. Trimming shortened V by 5 bases and J by 4 bases, and 22 bases separated the two germline ends. This CDR3 is 17 amino acids long.

The chain employs TRBV19 and TRBJ1-2; D gene ambiguous. V was pared by 5 bases and J by 6 bases, with 13 bases between. The length of the CDR3 is 13 residues. CDR1 LNHDA and CDR2 SQIVND come from the germline V gene (reference sequence). In nucleotides, the CDR3 is TGTGCCAGTAGTTTCCTGTCCGAGGATGGCTACACCTTC. Residues: CASSFLSEDGYTF.

The chain couples TRBV19 to TRBJ1-6; tentatively, D is TRBD1 (5 bases). The length of the CDR3 is 13 residues. The V gene's germline CDR1 is LNHDA and CDR2 SQIVND (reference sequence). V dropped 7 bases and J dropped 7 bases, with 11 bases sitting between them. The DNA of the CDR3 is TGTGCCAGTACTCAGGGTTACAATTCACCCCTCCACTTT. It specifies CASTQGYNSPLHF.

V usage is TRBV2 and J usage is TRBJ1-2, with TRBD1 identical over 11 bases. CDR1 and CDR2 from the germline V gene are SNHLY and FYNNEI. CDR3 length: 14 residues. V dropped 8 bases and J dropped 2; count of bases not matched to a gene: 4. The CDR3 sequence is CASLGTGGNYGYTF. The CDR3 bases are TGTGCCAGCTTGGGGACAGGGGGAAACTATGGCTACACCTTC. Based on the CDR3 plus reference TRBV2 and TRBJ1-2, the full variable domain is EPEVTQTPSHQVTQMGQEVILRCVPISNHLYFYWYRQILGQKVEFLVSFYNNEISEKSEIFDDQFSVERPDGSNFTLKIRSTKLEDSAMYFCASLGTGGNYGYTFGSGTRLTVV.

This rearrangement joins TRBV28 to TRBJ2-7; D is possibly TRBD1 (5 bases). This CDR3 is 17 amino acids long. The V end was cut by 6 bases, the J end by 2 bases, with 23 bases between. CDR1 is MDHEN and CDR2 is SYDVKM in the germline V gene. CDR3 coding DNA: TGTGCCAGCAGCCTTATCGGAAGACAGACTTGGGCCTACGAGCAGTACTTC. It yields the protein CASSLIGRQTWAYEQYF. The full variable domain, rest sourced from reference TRBV28 and TRBJ2-7, is DVKVTQSSRYLVKRTGEKVFLECVQDMDHENMFWYRQDPGLGLRLIYFSYDVKMKEKGDIPEGYSVSREKKERFSLILESASTNQTSMYLCASSLIGRQTWAYEQYFGPGTRLTVT.

V is TRBV7-8 and J is TRBJ1-2; D is possibly TRBD1 (5 bases). Germline lookup yields CDR1 SGHVS and CDR2 FQNEAQ. This CDR3 region has 12 residues. V dropped 5 bases and J dropped 7 bases, with 11 bases sitting between them. CDR3 in amino acids: CASSLVGPGYTF. In DNA form, the CDR3 reads TGTGCCAGCAGCCTCGTGGGGCCTGGCTACACCTTC.

The gene calls are TRBV4-1 and TRBJ2-2; D remains unclear. Germline CDR1 reads MGHRA; CDR2 reads YSYEKL. Trimming took off 2 bases at V and 0 bases at J, with 10 bases between the two ends. The CDR3 is 16 residues long. Here the CDR3 DNA reads TGCGCCAGCAGCCAACATGCCGGAGCGAACACCGGGGAGCTGTTTTTT. Translated, it gives CASSQHAGANTGELFF.

The gene calls are TRBV7-9 and TRBJ2-1; 10 nucleotides match TRBD1. This CDR3 has 14 residues. Per germline, CDR1 SEHNR and CDR2 FQNEAQ (reference sequence). Losses at the gene ends were 6 bases for V and 5 bases for J; bases not matched to a gene: 4. The CDR3 DNA is TGTGCCAGCAGTTCGGGACAGGGGCACAATGAGCAGTTCTTC. Encoded protein: CASSSGQGHNEQFF.

The V and J genes are TRBV7-2 and TRBJ2-7, with D perhaps TRBD1 (5 bases). The V and J ends lost 8 bases and 0 bases respectively, with 8 bases between them. This CDR3 is 12 amino acids long. From germline, CDR1 is SGHTA and CDR2 FQGNSA. The CDR3 is CASGQFSYEQYF. The CDR3, as DNA: TGTGCCAGCGGACAATTCTCCTACGAGCAGTACTTC.

Points on this clone: The same CDR3 arises from other DNA sequences in this sample as well. The chain links TRBV7-9 to TRBJ1-1; D is unresolved. The germline V gene has CDR1 SEHNR and CDR2 FQNEAQ (reference sequence). The CDR3 is made up of 11 amino acids. V was trimmed by 4 bases and J by 4 bases, leaving 4 bases between them. The CDR3 loop is CASSSGTEAFF. As DNA, the CDR3 is TGTGCCAGCAGCTCGGGCACTGAAGCTTTCTTT.

V and J are TRBV24-1 and TRBJ2-5; 11 nucleotides agree with TRBD1. Germline V gene data show CDR1 as KGHDR and CDR2 as SFDVKD. This CDR3 contains 15 residues. V shed 4 bases and J 5 bases; nucleotides not matched to a gene: 5. This chain's CDR3 is CATSERTGGLETQYF. The CDR3 coding sequence is TGTGCCACCAGTGAAAGGACAGGGGGCTTGGAGACCCAGTACTTC.

V usage is TRBV7-8 and J usage is TRBJ2-7; unclear D gene. CDR3 length: 13 residues. V lost 1 base and J 6 bases, leaving 10 bases between the germline ends. Germline CDR1 is SGHVS and CDR2 is FQNEAQ. The CDR3 DNA reads as TGTGCCAGCAGCTTAGGGTACTACCGCGAGCAGTACTTC. This gives the protein CASSLGYYREQYF.

CDR3 bases: TGCGCCAGCACCCTGATGGGGGACTCGGCTGAAGCTTTCTTT. This codes for CASTLMGDSAEAFF. The chain is built from TRBV5-1 and TRBJ1-1, with D possibly matching TRBD1 (5 bases). Germline V lookup: CDR1 SGHRS, CDR2 YFSETQ. V was shortened by 6 bases and J by 6 bases, with 18 bases between the two germline ends. The CDR3 loop spans 14 amino acids.

In DNA form, the CDR3 reads TGTGCCAGCAGTCGCACGCGGGGCGTGATCGGGACCCAGTACTTC. Translated, it gives CASSRTRGVIGTQYF. The J gene is TRBJ2-5, the V gene TRBV6-5; TRBD2 might be the D (6 bases). Trimming left V 5 bases short and J 7 bases short, with 20 bases between. Germline assignment: CDR1 MNHEY and CDR2 SVGAGI. This CDR3 has 15 amino acids.

J is TRBJ2-7 and V is TRBV20-1, with D tentatively TRBD2 (6 bases). CDR1 and CDR2 from the germline V gene are DFQATT and SNEGSKA (reference sequence). The CDR3 length is 11 residues. V gave up 6 bases and J gave up 7 bases, with 13 bases separating them. Here the CDR3 reads CSAGREREQYF. CDR3 DNA sequence: TGCAGTGCCGGCCGGGAGAGGGAGCAGTACTTC.

The rearrangement links TRBV19 to TRBJ1-2, with D possibly matching TRBD1 (6 bases). Looked up from germline, CDR1 is LNHDA and CDR2 is SQIVND (reference sequence). The CDR3 totals 13 residues. Trimming cost V 7 bases and J 3 bases, with 12 bases left between them. The CDR3 bases are TGTGCCAGTACCAGGGGAGTGTACTATGGCTACACCTTC. The encoded protein is CASTRGVYYGYTF.

The V and J genes are TRBV7-3 and TRBJ2-7, with a tentative D call TRBD1 (6 bases). This CDR3 region has 13 residues. CDR1 and CDR2 from the germline V gene are SGHTA and FQGTGA. Trimming cost V 5 bases and J 3 bases, with 11 bases left between them. CDR3 in DNA: TGTGCCAGCAGCCTCCTACAGGGCTACGAGCAGTACTTC. The encoded protein is CASSLLQGYEQYF.

This clone was counted only a few times. Other DNA sequences from this sample encode an identical CDR3 as well. The rearrangement links TRBV6-4 to TRBJ1-2, with 7 positions matching TRBD1. J gave up 4 bases and V 3 bases, and 2 bases lay outside the gene matches. This CDR3 comprises 13 residues. Germline V gene lookup returns CDR1 MRHNA and CDR2 SNTAGT. The CDR3 nucleotides are TGTGCCAGCAGTGAAACAGGGGTCTATGGCTACACCTTC. It specifies CASSETGVYGYTF.

The chain uses TRBV9 and TRBJ2-1; TRBD2 might be the D (6 bases). Germline V gene data show CDR1 as SGDLS and CDR2 as YYNGEE. The CDR3 contains 16 residues. V lost 9 bases and J lost 2, with 21 bases in between. The CDR3 DNA reads as TGTGCCATACCACACTTAGCGGCCCTGCCCTACAATGAGCAGTTCTTC. It is translated as CAIPHLAALPYNEQFF. Drawing the rest from reference TRBV9 and TRBJ2-1, the complete variable domain is DSGVTQTPKHLITATGQRVTLRCSPRSGDLSVYWYQQSLDQGLQFLIQYYNGEERAKGNILERFSAQQFPDLHSELNLSSLELGDSALYFCAIPHLAALPYNEQFFGPGTRLTVL.

V is TRBV29-1 and J is TRBJ2-2, with D perhaps TRBD1 (6 bases). Trimming cost V 6 bases and J 5 bases, with 16 bases left between them. The V gene's germline CDR1 is SQVTM and CDR2 ANQGSEA. The CDR3 sequence is 14 residues long. DNA of the CDR3: TGCAGCGTAGTAAAGGGGGTAGTAACCGGGGAGCTGTTTTTT. It specifies CSVVKGVVTGELFF.

In this sample, this clone turned up a few times. The V gene is TRBV27, the J gene TRBJ2-6; no definite D call. The ends were cut back, 5 bases at V and 4 bases at J, with 6 bases in the middle. Germline-derived CDR1 and CDR2 are MNHEY and SMNVEV (reference sequence). The CDR3 loop spans 13 amino acids. CDR3 coding DNA: TGTGCCAGCAGTCGAGGAGGGGCCAACGTCCTGACTTTC. Residues: CASSRGGANVLTF.